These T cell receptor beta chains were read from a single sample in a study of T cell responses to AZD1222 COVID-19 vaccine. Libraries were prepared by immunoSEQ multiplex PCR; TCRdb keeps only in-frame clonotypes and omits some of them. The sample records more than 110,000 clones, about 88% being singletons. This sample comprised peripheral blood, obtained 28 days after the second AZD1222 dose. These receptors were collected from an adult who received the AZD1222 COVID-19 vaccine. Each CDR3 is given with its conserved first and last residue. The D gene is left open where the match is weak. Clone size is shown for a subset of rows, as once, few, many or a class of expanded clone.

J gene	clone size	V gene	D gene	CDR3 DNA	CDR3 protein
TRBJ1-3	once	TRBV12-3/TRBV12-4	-	TGTGCCAGCAGTTTAAACCTCGGAAACACCATATATTTT	CASSLNLGNTIYF
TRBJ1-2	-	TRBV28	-	TGTGCCAGCAGCGGGAGGTATGGCTACACCTTC	CASSGRYGYTF
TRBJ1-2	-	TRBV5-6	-	TGTGCCAGCAGCTCACGATGGGGGGACACCTTC	CASSSRWGDTF
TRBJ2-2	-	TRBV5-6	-	TGTGCCTGGGGACGGTTTAACACCGGGGAGCTGTTTTTT	CAWGRFNTGELFF
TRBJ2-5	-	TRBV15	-	TGTGCCACCAGCAGAGGGGGTCGAGAGACCCAGTACTTC	CATSRGGRETQYF
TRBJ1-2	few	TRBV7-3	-	TGTGCCAGCAGCTTAACTGGGAGACCGATCGACACAGCTAACTATGGCTACACCTTC	CASSLTGRPIDTANYGYTF
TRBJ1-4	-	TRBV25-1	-	TGTGCCAGCAGAAGCAGTACAACTAATGAAAAACTGTTTTTT	CASRSSTTNEKLFF
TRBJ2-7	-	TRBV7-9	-	TGTGCCAGCAGCTTAGTTGTGGCGGGGCCGGACGAGCAGTACTTC	CASSLVVAGPDEQYF
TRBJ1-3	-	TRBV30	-	TGTGCCCATAACGAGGGAACCTCTGGAAACACCATATATTTT	CAHNEGTSGNTIYF
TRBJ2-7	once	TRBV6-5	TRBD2	TGTGCCAGCAGTTACTCTTGGACTAGCGGGATTACGGACTTC	CASSYSWTSGITDF
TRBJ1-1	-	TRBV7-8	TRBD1	TGTGCCAGCAGCTTAGTACGTTCAGGGGGAAACACTGAAGCTTTCTTT	CASSLVRSGGNTEAFF
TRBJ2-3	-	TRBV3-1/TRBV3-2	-	TGTGCCAGCAGCCAAGACCGGGGGGCCGGAGATACGCAGTATTTT	CASSQDRGAGDTQYF
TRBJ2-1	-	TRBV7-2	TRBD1	TGTGCCAGCAGCCTTACTCTAGCAGGGGGTATGGCGGAGCAGTTCTTC	CASSLTLAGGMAEQFF
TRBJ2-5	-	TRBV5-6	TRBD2	TGTGCCAGCAGCTCTGCGGGGGTAGAGACCCAGTACTTC	CASSSAGVETQYF
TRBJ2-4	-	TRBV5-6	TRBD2	TGTGCCAGCAGCTTCGGATCGCCGGGAGGCAAAAACATTCAGTACTTC	CASSFGSPGGKNIQYF
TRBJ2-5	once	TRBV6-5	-	TGTGCCAGCAGTTACCTAGGGACCCAGTACTTC	CASSYLGTQYF
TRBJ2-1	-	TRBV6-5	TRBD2	TGTGCCAGCAGGACTCCCCGGGGGGAGGAGCAGTTCTTC	CASRTPRGEEQFF
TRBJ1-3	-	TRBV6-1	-	TGTGCCAGCAGTGAAACTAACACCATATATTTT	CASSETNTIYF
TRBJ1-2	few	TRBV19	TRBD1	TGTGCCAGTACAACACGGGACAGGATGTATGGCTACACCTTC	CASTTRDRMYGYTF
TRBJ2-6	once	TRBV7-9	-	TGTGCCAGCGAGGGCGCAGGGGCCAACGTCCTGACTTTC	CASEGAGANVLTF
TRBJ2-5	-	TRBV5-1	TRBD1	TGCGCCAGCAGCAGCCGGACAGGGGGGCAAGAGACCCAGTACTTC	CASSSRTGGQETQYF
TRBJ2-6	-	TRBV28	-	TGTGCCAGCAGTTTGGGAGGCCTCTCTGGGGCCAACGTCCTGACTTTC	CASSLGGLSGANVLTF
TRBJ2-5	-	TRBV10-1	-	TGCGCCAGCAGTGACGGGGGGCAACGAGAGACCCAGTACTTC	CASSDGGQRETQYF
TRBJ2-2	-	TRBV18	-	TGTGCCAGCTCACCTTACTCAGGCACCGGGGAGCTGTTTTTT	CASSPYSGTGELFF
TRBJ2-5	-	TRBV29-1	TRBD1	TGCAGCGCCCGGGACAGGGGGCGCGGAGAGACCCAGTACTTC	CSARDRGRGETQYF
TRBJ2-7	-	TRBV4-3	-	TGCGCCAGCAGCCGCTCCCGACAGCCCTCCTACGAGCAGTACTTC	CASSRSRQPSYEQYF
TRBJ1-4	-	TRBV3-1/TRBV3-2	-	TGTGCCAGCAGCAAAGGGGCCTCCCGGAGTGAAAAACTGTTTTTT	CASSKGASRSEKLFF
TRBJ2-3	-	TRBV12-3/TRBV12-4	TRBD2	TGTGCCAGCAGGACTAGCGGGAGAGATACGCAGTATTTT	CASRTSGRDTQYF
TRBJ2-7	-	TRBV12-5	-	TGTGCTAGTGGTTTGGTATTATTGACACCGTCCTACGAGCAGTACTTC	CASGLVLLTPSYEQYF
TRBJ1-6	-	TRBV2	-	TGTGCCAGCACGCAGGCTCAGGGTTATTCACCCCTCCACTTT	CASTQAQGYSPLHF
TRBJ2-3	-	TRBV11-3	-	TGTGCCAGCAGCTCCCGACCGGGAGAAGATACGCAGTATTTT	CASSSRPGEDTQYF
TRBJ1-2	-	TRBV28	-	TGTGCCAGCAGCCGAACCGGGACAAACGATGGCTACACCTTC	CASSRTGTNDGYTF
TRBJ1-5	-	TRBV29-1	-	TGCAGCGTCGGCGGGACGGGCAATCAGCCCCAGCATTTT	CSVGGTGNQPQHF
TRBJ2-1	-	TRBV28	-	TGTGCCAGCTGGGACCCGGGCTCCAATGAGCAGTTCTTC	CASWDPGSNEQFF
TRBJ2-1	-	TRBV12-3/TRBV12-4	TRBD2	TGTGCCAGCGGGAACAGCGGGGGCGATGAGCAGTTCTTC	CASGNSGGDEQFF
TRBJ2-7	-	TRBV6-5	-	TGTGCCAGCAGTACCGACAGGAGTTCCTACGAGCAGTACTTC	CASSTDRSSYEQYF
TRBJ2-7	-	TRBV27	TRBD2	TGTGCCAGCAGTTTACGCCCCCGGACTAGCGGGATCTACGAGCAGTACTTC	CASSLRPRTSGIYEQYF
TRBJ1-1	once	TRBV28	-	TGTGCCAGCGTCAGCGGCCAGCGTGGGACTGAAGCTTTCTTT	CASVSGQRGTEAFF
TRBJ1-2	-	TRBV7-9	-	TGTGCCAGCAGCTTAGTGGGCAGCTACTATGGCTACACCTTC	CASSLVGSYYGYTF
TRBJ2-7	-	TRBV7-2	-	TGTGCCAGCGGCTATAAGACAGGCTTCTACGAGCAGTACTTC	CASGYKTGFYEQYF